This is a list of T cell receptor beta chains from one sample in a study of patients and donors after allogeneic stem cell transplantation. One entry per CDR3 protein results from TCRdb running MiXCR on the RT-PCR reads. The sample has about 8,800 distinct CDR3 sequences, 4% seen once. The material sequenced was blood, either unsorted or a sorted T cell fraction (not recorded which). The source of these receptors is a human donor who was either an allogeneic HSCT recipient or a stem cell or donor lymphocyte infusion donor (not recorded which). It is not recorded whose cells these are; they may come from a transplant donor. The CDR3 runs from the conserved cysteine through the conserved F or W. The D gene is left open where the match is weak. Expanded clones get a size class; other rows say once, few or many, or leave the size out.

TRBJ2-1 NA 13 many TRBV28 TGTGCCAGCGTTACGAACAACTACAATGAGCAGTTCTTC CASVTNNYNEQFF
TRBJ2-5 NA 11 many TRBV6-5 TGTGCCAGCAGTCACCAAGAGACCCAGTACTTC CASSHQETQYF
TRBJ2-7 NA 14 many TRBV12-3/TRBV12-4 TGTGCCAGCAGTTTTACAGGGATTGACTACGAGCAGTACTTC CASSFTGIDYEQYF
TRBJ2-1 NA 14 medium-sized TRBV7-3 TGTGCCAGCAGCCCCAATCCCACTCCAGTGGGGCAGTTCTTC CASSPNPTPVGQFF
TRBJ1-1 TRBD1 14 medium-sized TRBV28 TGTGCCAGCAGATCCGGGACAGAATACACTGAAGCTTTCTTT CASRSGTEYTEAFF
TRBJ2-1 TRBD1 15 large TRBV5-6 TGTGCCAGCAGCTTGGAAGGGGGCCACTACAATGAGCAGTTCTTC CASSLEGGHYNEQFF
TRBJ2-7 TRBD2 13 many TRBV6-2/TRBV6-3 TGTGCCAGCAAAAAAGGCGGGAGCTCCGAGCAGTACTTC CASKKGGSSEQYF
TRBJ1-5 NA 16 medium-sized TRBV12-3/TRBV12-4 TGTGCCAGCAGCCCAGGGGCGGCTTTAGCAAATCAGCCCCAGCATTTT CASSPGAALANQPQHF
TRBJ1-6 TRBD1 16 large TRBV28 TGTGCCAGCAGATACCCCCGTGACAGGGGGAATTCACCCCTCCACTTT CASRYPRDRGNSPLHF
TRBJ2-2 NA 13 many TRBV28 TGTGCCAGCAGTCGGAACAGCGGCGGGGAGCTGTTTTTT CASSRNSGGELFF
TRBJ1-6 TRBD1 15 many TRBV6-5 TGTGCCAGCAGCCGGACGGACAGGGTAGGGTCACCCCTCCACTTT CASSRTDRVGSPLHF
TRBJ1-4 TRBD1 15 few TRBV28 TGTGCCAGCAGTTCTCCCGGGACAGGGGACGAAAAACTGTTTTTT CASSSPGTGDEKLFF
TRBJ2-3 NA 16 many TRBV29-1 TGCAGCGTTGGACTCCTCGGCGCGGCGAAGGGGGATACGCAGTATTTT CSVGLLGAAKGDTQYF
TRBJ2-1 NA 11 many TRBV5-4 TGTGCCAGCAGCTTATTGAGTGAGCAGTTCTTC CASSLLSEQFF
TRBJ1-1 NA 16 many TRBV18 TGTGCCAGCTCACCGTCGGGTTACAGGGTCGGAACTGAAGCTTTCTTT CASSPSGYRVGTEAFF
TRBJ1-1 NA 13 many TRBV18 TGTGCCACCGCAAGGGAATGGGGCACTGAAGCTTTCTTT CATAREWGTEAFF
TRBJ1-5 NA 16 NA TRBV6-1 TGTGCCAGCAGTGAAGACTCCAGGGGAGCGAATCAGCCCCAGCATTTT CASSEDSRGANQPQHF
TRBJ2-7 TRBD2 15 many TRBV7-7 TGTGCCAGCAGCGCCTCTAGCGGGAGCGCCTACGAGCAGTACTTC CASSASSGSAYEQYF
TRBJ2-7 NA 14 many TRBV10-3 TGTGCCACTGAAAGGTCCGCGAGCTCCTACGAGCAGTACTTC CATERSASSYEQYF
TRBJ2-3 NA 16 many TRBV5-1 TGCGCCAGCAGCGACCGCGGAGGTGGTCGCACAGATACGCAGTATTTT CASSDRGGGRTDTQYF
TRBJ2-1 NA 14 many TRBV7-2 TGTGCCAGCAGCCCCCCCTACGGCCCCTTTGAGCAGTTCTTC CASSPPYGPFEQFF
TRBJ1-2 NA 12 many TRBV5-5 TGTGCCAGCAGCAGCCCCGGGACGGGAGGGATCTTC CASSSPGTGGIF
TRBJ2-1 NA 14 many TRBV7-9 TGTGCCAGCAGCTTCACAGGGAGTAGCAATGAGCAGTTCTTC CASSFTGSSNEQFF
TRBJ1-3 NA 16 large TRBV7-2 TGTGCCAGCAGCTTAGTTGGGGTGGATTCTGGAAACACCATATATTTT CASSLVGVDSGNTIYF
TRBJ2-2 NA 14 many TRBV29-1 TGCAGCGTTGGGAACAACAGGAACACCGGGGAGCTGTTTTTT CSVGNNRNTGELFF
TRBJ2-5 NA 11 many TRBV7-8 TGTGCCAGCAGCGGCGGGGAGACCCAGTACTTC CASSGGETQYF
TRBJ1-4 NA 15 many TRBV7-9 TGTGCCAGCAGCTTAATCGGGACCACTAATGAAAAACTGTTTTTT CASSLIGTTNEKLFF
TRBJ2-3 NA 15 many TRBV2 TGTGCCAGCAGTGGGAGCAGGGGTGGCACAGATACGCAGTATTTT CASSGSRGGTDTQYF
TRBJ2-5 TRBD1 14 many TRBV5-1 TGCGCCAGCAGCTTGGACGGGACAGGGAATACCCAGTACTTC CASSLDGTGNTQYF
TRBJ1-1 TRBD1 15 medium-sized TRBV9 TGTGCCAGCAGCGCCTACGGGACAGGGGGCCTCGGGGCTTTCTTT CASSAYGTGGLGAFF
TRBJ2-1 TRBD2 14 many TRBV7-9 TGTGCCAGCAGCTTAGCGGGAGGGCCGACTGAGCAGTTCTTC CASSLAGGPTEQFF
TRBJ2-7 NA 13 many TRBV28 TGTGCCAGCAGTCCCCGGGCAGGGGGGAGGCAGTACTTC CASSPRAGGRQYF
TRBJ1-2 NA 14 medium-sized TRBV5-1 TGCGCCAGCAGCAATCGGCCGGATAACTATGGCTACACCTTC CASSNRPDNYGYTF
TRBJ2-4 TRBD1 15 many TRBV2 TGTGCCAGTTTCAGGGACAGGGTCGGCAAAAACATTCAGTACTTC CASFRDRVGKNIQYF
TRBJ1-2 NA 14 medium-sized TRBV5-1 TGCGCCAGCAGCTCATACACTACTAACTATGGCTACACCTTC CASSSYTTNYGYTF
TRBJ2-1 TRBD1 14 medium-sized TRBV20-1 TGCAGTGCTCCAGGGACAGGGACAGGGAATGAGCAGTTCTTC CSAPGTGTGNEQFF
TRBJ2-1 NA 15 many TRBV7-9 TGTGCCAGCAGCTTATCCGGGCTATTTAGCGATGAGCAGTTCTTC CASSLSGLFSDEQFF